This T cell receptor (beta chain) was sequenced during a study of control samples from healthy donors and cancer patients. CDR1 is MGHDK and CDR2 is SYGVNS in the germline V gene. The CDR3 is 17 amino acids. With 5 bases clipped from V and 2 bases from J, the junction kept 4 bases outside the gene matches. Sequencing used immunoSEQ multiplex PCR; TCRdb keeps in-frame clones, though not all of them. The table records some 150,000 clones, approximately 94% of them present only once. The rearrangement joins TRBV25-1 to TRBJ1-6, with TRBD1 matching over 12 bases. The clonotype originates from a man in his sixties with colorectal cancer. The material sequenced was PBMCs. The CDR3, as DNA: TGTGCCAGCAGTATGGGACAGGGGGCAGCCTATAATTCACCCCTCCACTTT. Its translation: CASSMGQGAAYNSPLHF.